The clone carrying this T cell receptor (beta chain) has just one count. The sample is drawn from a study of blood T cell repertoires in COVID-19. On the study more broadly: Acute-phase and convalescent COVID-19 samples originated in the United States, Italy and Spain. PBMCs, B-cell-depleted T cells, or T cells were the source of the cDNA or gDNA that made up the material.

The CDR3 has 13 amino acids. Per germline, CDR1 DFQATT and CDR2 SNEGSKA (reference sequence). Losses at the gene ends were 6 bases for V and 5 bases for J; bases not matched to a gene: 6. As processed by the authors: Amplifying reference gene primers gave estimates of nucleated cell counts. TCRdb's copy holds only in-frame clones and misses some; the assay was immunoSEQ multiplex PCR. V, J and clone size reflect that table, while D and trimming were determined from the DNA. The table records about 190,000 clones, less than 80% of them present only once. This receptor was identified in a woman aged 45-65 years with acute or convalescent COVID-19. Sequenced: peripheral blood. The gene calls are TRBV20-1 and TRBJ2-1; 8 positions match TRBD2. The CDR3 reads CSASTSGDNEQFF. CDR3 coding DNA: TGCAGTGCCAGTACTAGCGGCGACAATGAGCAGTTCTTC.